Reported below is one TCR beta chain. There is no known antigen for this receptor. No base quality information exists; no much larger clone differs at one position. The library was prepared using the immunoSEQ multiplex PCR assay. For the multiplex PCR, a mixture combining 60 forward primers for TCR Vbeta segments and 13 reverse primers for TCR Jbeta segments was used. Amplification of the CDR3 region of rearranged TCR beta genes was performed with a multiplex PCR assay on genomic DNA. On the Illumina HiSeq System, the amplified TCR beta libraries were sequenced as 87-base-pair reads. The original methods were these. A later analysis counted about 80 million unique TCR beta chains across the 640 or so repertoires, and some 12 million of these chains were shared by at least two donors. To remove PCR and sequencing errors, raw reads were error-corrected and collapsed into unique sequences using a nearest-neighbor algorithm that merged closely related sequences. To assign V, D and J gene segments, CDR3 sequences were aligned to IMGT reference sequences. For a sequence to be retained, a match of at least six nucleotides to both a V gene segment and a J gene segment was required. Rearrangements were classified as productive when the CDR3 lacked stop codons and remained in frame with V and J, and all other rearrangements were classified as non-productive. CDR3 was defined according to IMGT convention as the region running from the second conserved V-encoded cysteine to the conserved J-encoded phenylalanine. Sequences without an unambiguous match to a single V gene segment were excluded from the earlier analysis of 450 to 750 of the donors. An earlier analysis of a few hundred of the donors classified V segments as functional when productive rearrangements were above 56.7% and as segregating when the standard deviation between donors was above 5%. A statistical classification framework was developed to diagnose cytomegalovirus status using the catalog of TCR beta chain sequences. In a later analysis, V and J genes were assigned by comparing TCR nucleotide sequences against IMGT/GENE-DB human TR gene sequences. In a later analysis, CDR3 sequences and most-parsimonious VDJ recombination scenarios were assigned using the TCRdist pipeline. In a later analysis, each TCR beta chain was defined by its CDR3 amino acid sequence together with its V-gene family, and reads without a unique V-gene family were excluded. In a later analysis, a few hundred highly shared, low-generation-probability nucleotide sequences were removed to address suspected cross-contamination and a sequencing artifact. In a later analysis, a clonal expansion index was calculated for each public chain from normalized within-repertoire ranks of inferred template counts. In a later analysis, generation probabilities were computed using a VDJ recombination model fitted to out-of-frame rearrangements, and the results were checked against IGoR. In a later analysis, hypergeometric tests were used to score TCR-TCR, TCR-HLA and TCR-CMV co-occurrence, with a repertoire-size bias correction applied to TCR pairs. False discovery rates were estimated in a later analysis by permuting HLA or CMV assignments 20 times. In a later analysis, co-occurring TCRs were grouped using DBSCAN, with TCRdist sequence similarity added in when clustering inside HLA-allele-positive subsets. Co-occurrence clustering excluded repertoires with fewer than 30,000 or more than 120,000 public chains, plus five with anomalous nucleotide sharing. In TCRdb, the immuneACCESS table is reduced to in-frame sequences with V and J assigned. These tables do not hold every clone; where another copy was compared, an unresolved V gene accounts for under half, and the others remain unexplained. V, J and clone size derive from that table, while D and trimming were established from the DNA sequence. In this sample the table shows about 67,000 clones, approximately 90% of which occur a single time. Together, the top ten hold roughly 12% of the sample.

These data are taken from a study of cytomegalovirus exposure and HLA in healthy donors (dated by TCRdb to 2015 to 2018). Background on the whole study: An earlier analysis of approximately 640 of the donors reported 250 to 300 Gb of sequence data and 100 million to 130 million unique TCR beta sequences from 150 million to 200 million T cells. HLA typing included class I and class II loci at four-digit resolution. Besides the first cohort of around 670 subjects, a separate validation cohort made up of 90 to 150 different subjects was used. Approximately 300 gigabases of sequencing data and 70 million to 95 million unique TCR sequences made up an early release that covered several hundred HLA-typed donors. Typing coverage varied by locus: about 629-630 donors for A, B, C, DRB1 and DQB1; roughly 510 for DQA1; approximately 570 for DPA1; roughly 470 for DPB1. The study aimed to test whether signatures of past pathogen exposure could be identified by cataloging public T cell receptors. Among under 450 genotyped donors of the cohort, an average of around 240,000 unique TCR beta nucleotide sequences were sequenced per donor, roughly a sixth of them non-productive. To predict cytomegalovirus infection status, the study combined high-throughput TCR immunosequencing, statistical association of individual TCRs with disease status, and machine learning. Donor age, sex, ethnicity and CMV serostatus were compiled alongside the repertoire data. Rather than drawing on any new phenotypic data, the later analysis identified candidate immune exposures from TCR beta sequences and the way those sequences occurred across donors. The genetic ancestry cluster associated with self-reported Caucasian donors included about 81% of the approximately 430 genotyped donors. A later genetic analysis used genome-wide SNP genotypes for about 55% of the 666 donors, treating that subset as a discovery cohort. To decide whether each TCR beta V gene segment behaved as functional or pseudogenic, an earlier analysis of over 500 of the donors relied on high-throughput TCR beta sequencing. In a later analysis, previously published TCR beta repertoires from 666 donors were re-analyzed and high-resolution HLA genotyping was added so that TCR occurrence patterns could be studied. Roughly 5 DR-DQ haplotypes were handled as single units for association and clustering because linkage in the cohort was strong. Every repertoire in the discovery cohort had been generated on one and the same sequencing platform. The study used immunosequencing to profile the T cell repertoires of several hundred subjects and linked those repertoires to cytomegalovirus serostatus.

The germline ends are 7 bases apart after V is trimmed by 2 bases and J by 3 bases. Its CDR3 holds 13 amino acids, cysteine through phenylalanine. The entry retains the CDR3 DNA only, 39 bases that are in frame from base 1. In the germline V gene, CDR1 corresponds to MDHEN and CDR2 to SYDVKM. The cohort consisted of hundreds of healthy bone marrow donors. Cohort members were all nominally healthy when sampled, although unrecorded immune exposures were likely present. The donor was CMV seropositive and was included in the group of 300 or so seropositive cohort members. Each donor provided a peripheral blood sample, and peripheral blood mononuclear cells were used for TCR beta sequencing. The Qiagen DNeasy Blood Extraction Kit was used to extract genomic DNA from the blood cell samples. Findings and caveats that apply to the study as a whole: A further reported finding was that TCR beta sequences accurately predicted the HLA-A and HLA-B alleles for most subjects in the first cohort. Most TCR sequences were seen in very few donors, while some public TCRs were found in many individuals. Roughly uniform sequencing depth across donors was assumed in presence/absence analyses, although this assumption may not hold. Because HLA typing was unavailable for some donors at each locus, only the typed subset was used in association tests. A later genetic analysis reported fewer N-insertions in productive TCRs among donors in an Asian-associated ancestry cluster than the approximately 670-donor mean. An association between a missense DCLRE1C variant and V-gene and J-gene trimming of TCR beta chains was found in a later genetic analysis and replicated in an independent cohort. A later analysis associated 17,000 or so TCR beta sequences with specific HLA alleles at a false discovery rate of 0.05. CMV serostatus was the only immune exposure information available for the cohort. Some IMGT-functional V segments, including TRBV6-2 and TRBV6-3, could not be distinguished by the 87-base-pair reads and were therefore excluded. Several of the top co-occurrence clusters appeared to be linked to parvovirus B19, influenza, CMV and Epstein-Barr virus, according to a later analysis. In both the original and validation cohorts, the classifier was reported to diagnose cytomegalovirus status with high specificity and sensitivity. In the study, approximately 160 TCR beta chains were listed as associated with cytomegalovirus. In a later analysis, HLA-associated TCR beta chains showed more clonal expansion and lower generation probabilities than non-associated chains that were equally common. In a later analysis, most CMV-associated TCR beta chains were found to appear HLA-restricted, with HLA associations seemingly driven largely by CMV exposure. According to a later analysis, TCR association rates differed among HLA loci, with DRB1 alleles showing the most associated TCRs and HLA-C alleles showing the fewest. In vitro tests confirmed that three of the cytomegalovirus-associated TCR beta chains recognize cytomegalovirus antigens. When HLA alleles, especially DR and DQ, strongly co-occurred, TCR associations were difficult to assign to individual alleles. A group of highly shared sequence variants was considered likely to be a technical artifact of the sequencing pipeline. This cohort had only TCR beta chains sequenced, and the lack of alpha or paired-chain data limited which features could be detected. An earlier analysis of some 590 of the donors showed that most TCR beta V segments appeared in productive rearrangements either about 87% or about 30% of the time, which broadly matched IMGT annotations. Linkage disequilibrium might explain the correlated functional status among segregating V segments, but an unknown experimental factor could not be excluded. Because counts were too low, approximately 18 rarely observed V segments, including chromosome 9 orphons, were excluded from the earlier analysis of 500 to 700 of the donors. The authors suggested that the approach could potentially be extended to other disease states and immunological phenotypes.

The sequence was obtained from a woman in her twenties or thirties in good health and CMV-seropositive. The chain is assembled from TRBV28 and TRBJ1-2, with a weak D call of TRBD1 (5 bases match). The specimen sequenced was PBMCs. The nucleotide sequence reads as follows: TGTGCCAGCAGTTTAAGCAGGGACTATGGCTACACCTTC. Its protein is CASSLSRDYGYTF.